This T cell receptor beta chain was recovered during a study of T cells in Graves' hyperthyroidism and ophthalmopathy. RNA transcripts were the template for amplifying TCR beta CDR3 regions. An initial round of RT-PCR targeting the TCR CDR3 relied on the HTBI primer set. TCRdb called the multiplex PCR reads again in MiXCR, with one record for every CDR3 protein. The profile shows over 650,000 distinct CDR3 sequences, nearly 45% of them singletons. Overall study results and limits: Ophthalmopathy and stable hyperthyroidism were told apart by a 13 V-J model. Researchers found most expanded thyroid clonotypes above 0.001 in blood as well.

Uncontrolled infection, other autoimmune disease, pregnancy or lactation led to exclusion. The CDR3 contains 14 residues. The V end lost 2 bases, the J end lost 8 bases, and 13 bases lay between the germline ends. Germline assignment: CDR1 DFQATT and CDR2 SNEGSKA (reference sequence). As to this clonotype: Its antigen is unknown.

The chain employs TRBV20-1 and TRBJ1-6, with D possibly being TRBD1 (5 bases). The sequenced sample consisted of peripheral blood or thyroid tissue (not recorded which). This sequence was found in an adult man with Graves' disease, either hyperthyroidism or ophthalmopathy (not recorded which). CDR3 bases: TGCAGTGCTAGAAAAGACAGTTCCTATTCACCCCTCCACTTT. Its translation: CSARKDSSYSPLHF.